This T cell receptor (beta chain) was sequenced in a study of T cell responses to AZD1222 COVID-19 vaccine. The CDR3 totals 16 residues. V lost 0 bases and J 3 bases, leaving 13 bases between the germline ends. Points from the study as a whole: Among those given AZD1222, only five or six were seropositive at baseline.

Concerning this clone itself: Its antigen is currently unknown.

Clones were read by immunoSEQ multiplex PCR, and TCRdb kept only the in-frame ones, dropping some. The sample includes fewer than 30,000 clones, around 78% of them seen just once. This material consisted of peripheral blood, taken on day 0 of AZD1222 vaccination. The clonotype comes from an adult in good health. The chain recombines TRBV5-3 with TRBJ2-1; D is uncertain. TRBV5-3 falls under the ORF class, with uncertain function. The CDR3 coding sequence is TGTGCCAGAAGCTTGGGGGCGATGGCAGTCTACAATGAGCAGTTCTTC. This sequence encodes CARSLGAMAVYNEQFF.